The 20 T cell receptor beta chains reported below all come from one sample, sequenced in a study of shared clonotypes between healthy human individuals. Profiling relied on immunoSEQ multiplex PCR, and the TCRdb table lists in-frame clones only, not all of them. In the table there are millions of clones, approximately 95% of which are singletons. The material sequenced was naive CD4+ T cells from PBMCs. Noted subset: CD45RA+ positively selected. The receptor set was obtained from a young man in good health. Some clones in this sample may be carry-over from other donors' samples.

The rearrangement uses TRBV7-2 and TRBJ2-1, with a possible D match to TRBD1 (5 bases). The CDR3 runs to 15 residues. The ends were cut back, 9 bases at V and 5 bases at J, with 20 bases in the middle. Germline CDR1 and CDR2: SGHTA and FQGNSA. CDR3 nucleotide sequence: TGTGCCAGTCGTACCAGGGAAGGTCGGGACAATGAGCAGTTCTTC. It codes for CASRTREGRDNEQFF.

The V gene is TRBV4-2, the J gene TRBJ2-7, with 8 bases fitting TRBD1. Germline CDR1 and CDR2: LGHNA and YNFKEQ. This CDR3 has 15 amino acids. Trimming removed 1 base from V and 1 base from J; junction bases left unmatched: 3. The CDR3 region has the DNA TGTGCCAGCAGCCAAGTAACAGGGGGTTCCTACGAGCAGTACTTC. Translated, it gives CASSQVTGGSYEQYF.

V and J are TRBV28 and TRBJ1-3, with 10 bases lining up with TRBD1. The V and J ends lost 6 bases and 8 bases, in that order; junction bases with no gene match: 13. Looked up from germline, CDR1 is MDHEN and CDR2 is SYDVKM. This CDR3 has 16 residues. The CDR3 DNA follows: TGTGCCAGCAGGGGGCCGGGACAGGGGATTTTAGACACCATATATTTT. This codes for CASRGPGQGILDTIYF.

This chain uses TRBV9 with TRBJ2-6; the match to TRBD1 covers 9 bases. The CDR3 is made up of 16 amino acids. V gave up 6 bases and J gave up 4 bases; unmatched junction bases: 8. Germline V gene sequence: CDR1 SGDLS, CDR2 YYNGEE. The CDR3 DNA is TGTGCCAGCACCCTAACAGGGGGCTACGGGGCCAACGTCCTGACTTTC. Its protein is CASTLTGGYGANVLTF.

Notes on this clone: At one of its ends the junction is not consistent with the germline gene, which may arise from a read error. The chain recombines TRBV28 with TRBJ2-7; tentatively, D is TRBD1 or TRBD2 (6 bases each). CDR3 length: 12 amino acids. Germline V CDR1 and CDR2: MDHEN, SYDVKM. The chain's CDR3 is CASSLRRDMSWF. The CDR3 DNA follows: TGTGCCAGCAGTTTGAGGAGGGACATGTCTTGGTTC.

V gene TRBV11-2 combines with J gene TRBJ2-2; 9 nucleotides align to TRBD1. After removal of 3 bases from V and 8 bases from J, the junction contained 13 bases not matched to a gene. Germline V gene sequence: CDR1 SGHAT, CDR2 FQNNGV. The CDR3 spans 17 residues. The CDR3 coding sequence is TGTGCCAGCAGCTTGAGCTCGGGACAGGGAAGGGCAGGGGAGCTGTTTTTT. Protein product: CASSLSSGQGRAGELFF.

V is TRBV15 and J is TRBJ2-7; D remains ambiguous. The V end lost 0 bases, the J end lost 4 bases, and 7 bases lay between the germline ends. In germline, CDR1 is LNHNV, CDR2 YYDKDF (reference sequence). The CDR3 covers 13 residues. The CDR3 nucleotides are TGTGCCACCAGCAGAGATTTCCTATACGAGCAGTACTTC. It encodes CATSRDFLYEQYF.

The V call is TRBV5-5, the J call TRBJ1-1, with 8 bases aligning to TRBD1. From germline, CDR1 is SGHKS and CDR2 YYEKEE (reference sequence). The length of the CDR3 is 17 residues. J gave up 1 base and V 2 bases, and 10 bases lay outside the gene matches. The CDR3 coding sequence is TGTGCCAGCAGCTTCCGGGACAGGTCCCTCCCGAACACTGAAGCTTTCTTT. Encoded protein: CASSFRDRSLPNTEAFF.

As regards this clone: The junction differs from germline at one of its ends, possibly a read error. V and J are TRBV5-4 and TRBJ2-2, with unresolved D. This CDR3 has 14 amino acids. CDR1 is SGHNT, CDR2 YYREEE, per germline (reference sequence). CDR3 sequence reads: CASRLETATGELFF. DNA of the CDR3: TGTGCCAGCAGGTTGGAAACGGCCACCGGGGAGCTGTTTTTT.

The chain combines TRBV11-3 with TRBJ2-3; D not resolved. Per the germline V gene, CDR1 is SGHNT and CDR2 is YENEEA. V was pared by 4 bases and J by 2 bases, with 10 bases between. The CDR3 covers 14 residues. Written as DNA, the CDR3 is TGTGCCAGCAGCTCGCGTCCATACACAGATACGCAGTATTTT. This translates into CASSSRPYTDTQYF.

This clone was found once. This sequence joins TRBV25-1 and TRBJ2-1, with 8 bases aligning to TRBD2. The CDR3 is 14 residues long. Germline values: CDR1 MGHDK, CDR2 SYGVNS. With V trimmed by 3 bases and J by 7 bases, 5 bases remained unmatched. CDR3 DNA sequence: TGTGCCAGCAGTGACCTCGGGAGGGGTAATGAGCAGTTCTTC. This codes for CASSDLGRGNEQFF.

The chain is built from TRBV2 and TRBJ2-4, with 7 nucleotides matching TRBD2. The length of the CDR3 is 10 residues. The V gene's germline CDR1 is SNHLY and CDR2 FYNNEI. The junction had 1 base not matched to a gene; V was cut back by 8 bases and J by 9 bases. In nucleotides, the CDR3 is TGTGCCAGCGGGGAGGGCATTCAGTACTTC. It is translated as CASGEGIQYF.

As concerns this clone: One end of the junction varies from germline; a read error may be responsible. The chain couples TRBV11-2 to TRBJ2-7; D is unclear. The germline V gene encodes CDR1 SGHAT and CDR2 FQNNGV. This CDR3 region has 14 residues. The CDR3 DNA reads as TGTGCCAGCAGTAAAGCCCGGTCCTCCCACGAGCAGTACTTC. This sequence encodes CASSKARSSHEQYF. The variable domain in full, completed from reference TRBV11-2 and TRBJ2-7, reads EAGVAQSPRYKIIEKRQSVAFWCNPISGHATLYWYQQILGQGPKLLIQFQNNGVVDDSQLPKDRFSAERLKGVDSTLKIQPAKLEDSAVYLCASSKARSSHEQYFGPGTRLTVT.

The CDR3 sequence: CASSESIGEPQHF. The CDR3 DNA reads TGCGCCAGCAGTGAGTCGATCGGAGAGCCCCAGCATTTT. The chain combines TRBV10-1 with TRBJ1-5, with D hard to call. Between the trimmed V and J ends, which lost 0 bases and 8 bases, there was a span of 8 bases. The CDR3 is 13 residues long. Germline CDR1 is WNHNN and CDR2 is SYGVQD (reference sequence).

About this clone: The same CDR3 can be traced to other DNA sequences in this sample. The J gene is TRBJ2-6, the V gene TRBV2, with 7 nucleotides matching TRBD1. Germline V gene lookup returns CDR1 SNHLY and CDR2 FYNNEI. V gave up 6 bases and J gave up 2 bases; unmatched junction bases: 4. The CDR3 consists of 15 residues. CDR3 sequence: CASSVDRAGANVLTF. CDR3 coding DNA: TGTGCCAGCAGCGTTGACAGGGCTGGGGCCAACGTCCTGACTTTC.

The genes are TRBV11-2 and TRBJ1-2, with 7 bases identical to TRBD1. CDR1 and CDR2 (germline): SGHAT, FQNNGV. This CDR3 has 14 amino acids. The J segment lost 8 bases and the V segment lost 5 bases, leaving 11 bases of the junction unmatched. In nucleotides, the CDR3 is TGTGCCAGCAGCCCGACGGACAGGCTATGGGGCTACACCTTC. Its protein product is CASSPTDRLWGYTF.

CDR3 region: CASSAPQGINTF. CDR3 coding DNA: TGTGCCAGTAGTGCCCCACAGGGAATCAACACCTTC. The chain employs TRBV19 and TRBJ1-2; the D gene is possibly TRBD1 (6 bases). CDR1 and CDR2 (germline): LNHDA, SQIVND (reference sequence). Trimming cost V 5 bases and J 12 bases, with 16 bases left between them. This CDR3 spans 12 amino acids. The full variable domain, completed using reference TRBV19 and TRBJ1-2, is DGGITQSPKYLFRKEGQNVTLSCEQNLNHDAMYWYRQDPGQGLRLIYYSQIVNDFQKGDIAEGYSVSREKKESFPLTVTSAQKNPTAFYLCASSAPQGINTFGSGTRLTVV.

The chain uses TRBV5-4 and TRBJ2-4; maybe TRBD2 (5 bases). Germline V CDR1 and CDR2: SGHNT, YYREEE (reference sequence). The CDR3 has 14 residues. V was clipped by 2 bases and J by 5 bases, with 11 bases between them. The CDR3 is CASSLPGSQNIQYF. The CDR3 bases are TGTGCCAGCAGCTTACCGGGGAGTCAAAACATTCAGTACTTC.

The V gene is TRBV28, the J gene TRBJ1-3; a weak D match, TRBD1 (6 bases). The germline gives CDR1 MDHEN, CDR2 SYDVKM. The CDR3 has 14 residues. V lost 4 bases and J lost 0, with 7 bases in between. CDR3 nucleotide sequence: TGTGCCAGCAGTTCAGGGGCCTCTGGAAACACCATATATTTT. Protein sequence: CASSSGASGNTIYF.

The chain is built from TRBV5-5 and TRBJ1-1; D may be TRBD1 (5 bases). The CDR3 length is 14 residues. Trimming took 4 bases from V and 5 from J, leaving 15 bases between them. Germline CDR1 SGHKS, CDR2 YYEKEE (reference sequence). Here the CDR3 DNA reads TGTGCCAGCAGCCTGGGCAGGGTACGGACTGAAGCTTTCTTT. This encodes CASSLGRVRTEAFF.